This TCR beta chain is from a study of shared clonotypes between healthy human individuals. Study conclusions and caveats: Sample collection involved blood only; tissue repertoires are likely different.

Original handling: ImmunoSEQ yielded junction-only sequences lacking quality scores, so filtering differed. Repertoires were generated with immunoSEQ multiplex PCR, while TCRdb's copy carries only in-frame clones and drops some. V, J and clone size were drawn from that table, and D and trimming were deduced from the DNA. Of over 400,000 clones in the sample, over 75% are singletons; the top ten hold about an eighth. Unsorted samples relied on about 90 million PBMCs, which served as the source of genomic DNA. Germline V gene data show CDR1 as MDHEN and CDR2 as SYDVKM. The CDR3 consists of 15 residues. V shed 1 base and J shed 7 bases, with 16 bases lying between them. A word on this clone: Its antigen is not identified.

The source material was PBMCs. The receptor comes from a woman in her thirties or forties in good health. Some clones in this sample may be carry-over from other donors' samples. This chain uses TRBV28 with TRBJ1-2; D is perhaps TRBD1 (5 bases). In DNA, the CDR3 is TGTGCCAGCAGTTTATTTGGGGCGGCTGTTGGTGGCTACACCTTC. Translation gives CASSLFGAAVGGYTF.